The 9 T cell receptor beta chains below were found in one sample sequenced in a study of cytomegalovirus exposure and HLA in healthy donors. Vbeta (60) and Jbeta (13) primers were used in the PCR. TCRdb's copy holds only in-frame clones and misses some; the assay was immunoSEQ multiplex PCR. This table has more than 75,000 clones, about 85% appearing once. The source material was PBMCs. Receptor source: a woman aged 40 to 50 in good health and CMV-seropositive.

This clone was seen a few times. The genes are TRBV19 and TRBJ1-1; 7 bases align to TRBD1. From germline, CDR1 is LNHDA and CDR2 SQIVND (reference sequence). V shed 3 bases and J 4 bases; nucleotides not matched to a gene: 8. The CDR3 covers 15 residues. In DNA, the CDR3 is TGTGCCAGTAGTATCGTGGGACAGATTTCCACTGAAGCTTTCTTT. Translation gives CASSIVGQISTEAFF.

In DNA, the CDR3 is TGTGCCAGCAGCTTAGTAGGGGTAAGGTCTGAAGCTTTCTTT. Its protein product is CASSLVGVRSEAFF. The chain combines TRBV11-2 with TRBJ1-1; D might be TRBD1 (5 bases). Germline V gives CDR1 SGHAT, CDR2 FQNNGV. Between the trimmed V and J ends, which lost 1 base and 6 bases, there was a span of 12 bases. The length of the CDR3 is 14 residues.

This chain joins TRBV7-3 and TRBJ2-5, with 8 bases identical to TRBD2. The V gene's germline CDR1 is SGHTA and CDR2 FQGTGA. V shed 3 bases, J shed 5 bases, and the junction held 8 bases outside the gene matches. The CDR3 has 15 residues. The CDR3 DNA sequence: TGTGCCAGCAGCTTGGGTAGCGGGGCCGGGGAGACCCAGTACTTC. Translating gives CASSLGSGAGETQYF.

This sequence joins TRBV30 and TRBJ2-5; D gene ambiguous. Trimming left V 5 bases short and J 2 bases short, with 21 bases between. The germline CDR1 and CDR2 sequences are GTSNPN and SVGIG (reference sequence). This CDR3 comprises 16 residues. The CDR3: CAWGPPMSPLQETQYF. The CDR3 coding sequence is TGTGCCTGGGGGCCCCCAATGTCTCCCCTACAAGAGACCCAGTACTTC. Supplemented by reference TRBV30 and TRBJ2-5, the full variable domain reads SQTIHQWPATLVQPVGSPLSLECTVEGTSNPNLYWYRQAAGRGLQLLFYSVGIGQISSEVPQNLSASRPQDRQFILSSKKLLLSDSGFYLCAWGPPMSPLQETQYFGPGTRLLVL.

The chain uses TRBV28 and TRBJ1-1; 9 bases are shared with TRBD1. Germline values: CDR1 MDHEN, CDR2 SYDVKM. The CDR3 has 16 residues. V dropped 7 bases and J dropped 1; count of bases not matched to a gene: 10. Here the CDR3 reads CASTTQGAPRNTEAFF. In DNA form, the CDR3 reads TGTGCCAGCACCACACAGGGGGCGCCGAGGAACACTGAAGCTTTCTTT.

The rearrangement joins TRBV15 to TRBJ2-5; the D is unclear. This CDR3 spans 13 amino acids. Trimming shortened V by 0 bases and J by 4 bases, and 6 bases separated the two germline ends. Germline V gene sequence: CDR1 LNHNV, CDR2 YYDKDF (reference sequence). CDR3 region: CATSRDLRETQYF. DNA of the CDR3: TGTGCCACCAGCAGAGATTTGCGAGAGACCCAGTACTTC.

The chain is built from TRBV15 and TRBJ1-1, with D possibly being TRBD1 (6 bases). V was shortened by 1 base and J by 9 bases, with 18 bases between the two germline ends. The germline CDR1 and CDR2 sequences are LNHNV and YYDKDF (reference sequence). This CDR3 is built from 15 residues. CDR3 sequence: CATSRVTGGGSQAFF. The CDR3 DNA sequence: TGTGCCACCAGCAGAGTGACAGGCGGGGGTTCTCAAGCTTTCTTT.

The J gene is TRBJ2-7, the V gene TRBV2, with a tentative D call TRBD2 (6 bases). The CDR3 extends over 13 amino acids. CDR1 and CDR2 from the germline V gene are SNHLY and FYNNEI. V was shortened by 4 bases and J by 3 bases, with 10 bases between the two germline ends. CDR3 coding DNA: TGTGCCAGCAGTGTTAGGGAGGACTACGAGCAGTACTTC. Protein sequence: CASSVREDYEQYF.

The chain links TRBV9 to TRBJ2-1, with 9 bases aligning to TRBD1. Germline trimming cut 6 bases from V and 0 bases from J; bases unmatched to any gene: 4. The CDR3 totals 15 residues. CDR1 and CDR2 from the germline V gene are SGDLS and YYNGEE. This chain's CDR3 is CASTSQGASYNEQFF. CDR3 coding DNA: TGTGCCAGCACCTCACAGGGGGCCTCCTACAATGAGCAGTTCTTC.